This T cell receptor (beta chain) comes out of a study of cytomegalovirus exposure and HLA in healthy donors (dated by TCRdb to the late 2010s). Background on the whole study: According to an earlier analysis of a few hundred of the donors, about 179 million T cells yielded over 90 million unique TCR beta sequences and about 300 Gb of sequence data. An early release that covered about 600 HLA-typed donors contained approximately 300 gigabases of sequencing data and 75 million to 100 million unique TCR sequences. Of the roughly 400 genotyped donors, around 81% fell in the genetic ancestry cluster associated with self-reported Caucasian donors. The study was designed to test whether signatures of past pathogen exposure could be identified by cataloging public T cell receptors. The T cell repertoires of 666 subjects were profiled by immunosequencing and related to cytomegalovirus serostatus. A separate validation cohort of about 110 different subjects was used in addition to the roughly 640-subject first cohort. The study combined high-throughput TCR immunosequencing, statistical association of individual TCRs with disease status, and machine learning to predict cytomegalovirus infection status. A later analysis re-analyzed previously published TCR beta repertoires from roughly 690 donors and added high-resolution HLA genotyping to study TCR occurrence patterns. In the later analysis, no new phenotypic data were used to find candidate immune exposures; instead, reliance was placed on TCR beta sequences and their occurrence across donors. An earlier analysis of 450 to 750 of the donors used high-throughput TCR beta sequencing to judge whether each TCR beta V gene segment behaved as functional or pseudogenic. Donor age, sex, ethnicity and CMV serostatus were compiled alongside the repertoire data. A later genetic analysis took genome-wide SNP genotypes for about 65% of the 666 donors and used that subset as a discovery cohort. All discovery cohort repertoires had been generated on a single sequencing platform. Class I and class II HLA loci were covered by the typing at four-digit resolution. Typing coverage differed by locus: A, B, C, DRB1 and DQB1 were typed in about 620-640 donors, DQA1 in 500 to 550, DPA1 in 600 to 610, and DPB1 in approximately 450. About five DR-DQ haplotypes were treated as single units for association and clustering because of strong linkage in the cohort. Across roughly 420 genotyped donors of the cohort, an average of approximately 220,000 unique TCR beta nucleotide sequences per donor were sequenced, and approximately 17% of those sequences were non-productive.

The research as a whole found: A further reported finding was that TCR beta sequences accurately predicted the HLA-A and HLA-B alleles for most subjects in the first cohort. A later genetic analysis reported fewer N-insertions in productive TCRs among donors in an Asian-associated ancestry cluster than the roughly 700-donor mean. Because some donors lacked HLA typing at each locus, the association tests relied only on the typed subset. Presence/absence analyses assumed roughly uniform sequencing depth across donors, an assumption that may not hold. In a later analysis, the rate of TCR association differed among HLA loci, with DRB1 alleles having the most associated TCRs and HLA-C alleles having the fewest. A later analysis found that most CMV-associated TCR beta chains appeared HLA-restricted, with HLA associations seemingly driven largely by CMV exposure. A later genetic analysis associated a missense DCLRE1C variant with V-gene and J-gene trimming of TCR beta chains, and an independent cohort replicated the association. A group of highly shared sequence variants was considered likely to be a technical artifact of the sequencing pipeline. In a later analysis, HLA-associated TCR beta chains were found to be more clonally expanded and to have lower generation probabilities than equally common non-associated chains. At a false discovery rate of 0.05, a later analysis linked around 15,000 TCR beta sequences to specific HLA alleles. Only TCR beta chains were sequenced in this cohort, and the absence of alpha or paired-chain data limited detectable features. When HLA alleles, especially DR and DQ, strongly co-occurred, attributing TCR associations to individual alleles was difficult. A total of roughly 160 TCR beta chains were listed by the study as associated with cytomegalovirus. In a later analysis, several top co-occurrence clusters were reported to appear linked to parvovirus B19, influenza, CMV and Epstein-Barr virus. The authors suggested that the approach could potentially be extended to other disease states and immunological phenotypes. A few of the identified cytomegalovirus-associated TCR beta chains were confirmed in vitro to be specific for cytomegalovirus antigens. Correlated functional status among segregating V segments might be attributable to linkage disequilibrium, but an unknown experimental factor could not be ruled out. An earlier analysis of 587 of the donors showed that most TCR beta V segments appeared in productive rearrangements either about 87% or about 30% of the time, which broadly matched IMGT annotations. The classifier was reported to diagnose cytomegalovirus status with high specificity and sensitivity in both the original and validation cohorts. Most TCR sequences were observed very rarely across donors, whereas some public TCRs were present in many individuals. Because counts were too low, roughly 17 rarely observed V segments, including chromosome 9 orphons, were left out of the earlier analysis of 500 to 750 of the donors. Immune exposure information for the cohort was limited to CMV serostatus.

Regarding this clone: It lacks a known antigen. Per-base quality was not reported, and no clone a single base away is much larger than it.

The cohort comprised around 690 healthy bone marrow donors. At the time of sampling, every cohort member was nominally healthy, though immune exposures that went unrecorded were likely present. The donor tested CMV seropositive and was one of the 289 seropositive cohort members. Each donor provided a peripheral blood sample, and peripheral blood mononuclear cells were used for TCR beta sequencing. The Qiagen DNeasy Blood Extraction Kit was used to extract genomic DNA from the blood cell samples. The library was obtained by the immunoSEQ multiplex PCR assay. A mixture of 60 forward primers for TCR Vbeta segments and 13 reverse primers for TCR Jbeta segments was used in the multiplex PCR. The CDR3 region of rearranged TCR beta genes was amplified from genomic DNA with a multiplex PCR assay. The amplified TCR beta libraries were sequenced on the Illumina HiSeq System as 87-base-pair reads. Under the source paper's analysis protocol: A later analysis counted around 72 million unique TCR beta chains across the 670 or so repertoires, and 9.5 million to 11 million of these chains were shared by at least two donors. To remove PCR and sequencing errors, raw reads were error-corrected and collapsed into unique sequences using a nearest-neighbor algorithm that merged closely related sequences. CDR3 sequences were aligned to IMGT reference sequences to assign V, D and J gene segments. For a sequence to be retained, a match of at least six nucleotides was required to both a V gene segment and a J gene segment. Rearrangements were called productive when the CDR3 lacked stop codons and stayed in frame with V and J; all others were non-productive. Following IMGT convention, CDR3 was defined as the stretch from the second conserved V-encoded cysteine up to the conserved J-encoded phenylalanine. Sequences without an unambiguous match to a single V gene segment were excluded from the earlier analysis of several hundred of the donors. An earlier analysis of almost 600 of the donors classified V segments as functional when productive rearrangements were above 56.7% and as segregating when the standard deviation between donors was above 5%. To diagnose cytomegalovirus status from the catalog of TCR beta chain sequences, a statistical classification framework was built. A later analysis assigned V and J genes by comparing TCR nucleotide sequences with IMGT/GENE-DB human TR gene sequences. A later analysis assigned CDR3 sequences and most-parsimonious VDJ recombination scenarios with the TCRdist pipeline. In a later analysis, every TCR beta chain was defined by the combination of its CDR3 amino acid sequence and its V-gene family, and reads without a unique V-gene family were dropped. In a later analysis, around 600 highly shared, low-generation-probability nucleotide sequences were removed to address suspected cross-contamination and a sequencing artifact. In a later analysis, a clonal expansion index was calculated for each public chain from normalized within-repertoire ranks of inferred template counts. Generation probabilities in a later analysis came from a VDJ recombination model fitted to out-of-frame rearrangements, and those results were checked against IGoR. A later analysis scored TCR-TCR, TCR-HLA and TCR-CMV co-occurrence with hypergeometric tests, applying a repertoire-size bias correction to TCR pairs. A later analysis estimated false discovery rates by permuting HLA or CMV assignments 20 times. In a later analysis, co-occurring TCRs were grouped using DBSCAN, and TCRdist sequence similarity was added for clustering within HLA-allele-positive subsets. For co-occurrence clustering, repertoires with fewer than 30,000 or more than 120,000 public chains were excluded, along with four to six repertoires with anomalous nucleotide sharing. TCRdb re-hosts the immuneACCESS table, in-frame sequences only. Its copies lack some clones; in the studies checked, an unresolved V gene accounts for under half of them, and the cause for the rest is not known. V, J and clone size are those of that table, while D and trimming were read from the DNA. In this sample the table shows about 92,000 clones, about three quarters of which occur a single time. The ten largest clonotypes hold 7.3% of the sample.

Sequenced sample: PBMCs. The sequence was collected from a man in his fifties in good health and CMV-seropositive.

The nucleotide sequence is given as TGTGCCAGCAGCTCAGGAGGACAGGGGAACACTGAAGCTTTCTTT. Translated, this gives CASSSGGQGNTEAFF. Recombination connected TRBV7-2 to TRBJ1-1, with 8 bases in between that match TRBD1. Measured from the cysteine to the phenylalanine, the CDR3 is 15 residues long. The read is trimmed to its CDR3 DNA, 45 bases read in frame from base 1. Ends trimmed: V by 4 bases, J by 1 base; bases unmatched to a gene: 5. The germline V gene yields SGHTA for CDR1 and FQGNSA for CDR2.